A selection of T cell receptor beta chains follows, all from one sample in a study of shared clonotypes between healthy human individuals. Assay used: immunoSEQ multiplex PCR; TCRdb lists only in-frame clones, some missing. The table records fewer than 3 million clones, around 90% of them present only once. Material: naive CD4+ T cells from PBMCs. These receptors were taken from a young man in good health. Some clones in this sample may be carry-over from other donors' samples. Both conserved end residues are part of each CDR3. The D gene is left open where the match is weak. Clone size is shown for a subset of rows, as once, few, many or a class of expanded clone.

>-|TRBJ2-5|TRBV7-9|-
TGTGCCAGCAGCCCCGGGGGTAAAGAGACCCAGTACTTC
CASSPGGKETQYF
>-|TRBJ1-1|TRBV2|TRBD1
TGTGCCAGCAGTCGACAGGGGACGAACACTGAAGCTTTCTTT
CASSRQGTNTEAFF
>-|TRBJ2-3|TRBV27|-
TGTGCCAGCAGTCGACGCACAGATACGCAGTATTTT
CASSRRTDTQYF
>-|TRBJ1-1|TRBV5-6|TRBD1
TGTGCCAGCAGCCTCCGACAGGGGCGGGGCACTGAAGCTTTCTTT
CASSLRQGRGTEAFF
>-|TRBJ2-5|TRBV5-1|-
TGCGCCAGCAGCTTGGTATTAGGGTACCAAGAGACCCAGTACTTC
CASSLVLGYQETQYF
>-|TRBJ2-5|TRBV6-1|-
TGTGCCAGCAGCTCTCTAGCATTCGGAGAGACCCAGTACTTC
CASSSLAFGETQYF
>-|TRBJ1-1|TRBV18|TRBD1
TGTGCCAGCTCACTCCTGGGACAGGGAAGCACTGAAGCTTTCTTT
CASSLLGQGSTEAFF
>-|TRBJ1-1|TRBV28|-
TGTGCCAGCAGCCTGGGAATGGGGAGGAACACTGAAGCTTTCTTT
CASSLGMGRNTEAFF
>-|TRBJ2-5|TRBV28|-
TGTGCCAGCACCTGGGGGGACCCGAGGGCCCAGTACTTC
CASTWGDPRAQYF
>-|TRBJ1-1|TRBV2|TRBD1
TGTGCCAGCAGCGCCGGGACAGGACACCCTTTCACTGAAGCTTTCTTT
CASSAGTGHPFTEAFF
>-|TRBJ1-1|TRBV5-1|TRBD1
TGCGCCAGCAGCTGGGACAGTAAGAACACTGAAGCTTTCTTT
CASSWDSKNTEAFF
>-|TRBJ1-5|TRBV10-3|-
TGTGCCATCAGTGACGCACCTCGTCAGGGCGGCAATCAGCCCCAGCATTTT
CAISDAPRQGGNQPQHF
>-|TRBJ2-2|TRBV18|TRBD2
TGTGCCAGCTCACCTCTGACTAGCGGGAACACCGGGGAGCTGTTTTTT
CASSPLTSGNTGELFF
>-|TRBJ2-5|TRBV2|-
TGTGCCAGCAGGGGGTTAGAGACCCAGTACTTC
CASRGLETQYF
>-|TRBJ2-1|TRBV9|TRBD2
TGTGCCAGCAGCCTTAGCGGGAGGGCCCAGGATGAGCAGTTCTTC
CASSLSGRAQDEQFF
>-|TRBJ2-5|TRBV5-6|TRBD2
TGTGCCAGCAGCCTGTGGACTAGCGGGAGAGAGACCCAGTACTTC
CASSLWTSGRETQYF
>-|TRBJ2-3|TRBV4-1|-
TGCGCCAGTAAAAAGAGGGCGGAGCCAGATACGCAGTATTTT
CASKKRAEPDTQYF
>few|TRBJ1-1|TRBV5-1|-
TGCGCCAGCAGCTTGGCCTGGGACTCTGAAGCTTTCTTT
CASSLAWDSEAFF
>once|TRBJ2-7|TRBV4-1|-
TGCGCCAGCAGCCAAGATGGGAAACTAGCCGCGTACTTC
CASSQDGKLAAYF
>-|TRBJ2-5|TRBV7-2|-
TGTGCCAGCAGCTTGAGCGGCCCCCAGGAGACCCAGTACTTC
CASSLSGPQETQYF
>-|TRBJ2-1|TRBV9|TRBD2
TGTGCCAGCAGCGCTACTAGCGGTTCCTACAATGAGCAGTTCTTC
CASSATSGSYNEQFF
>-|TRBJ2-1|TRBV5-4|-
TGTGCCAGCAGCCCAGGTCGGAATGAGCAGTTCTTC
CASSPGRNEQFF
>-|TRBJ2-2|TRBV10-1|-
TGCGCCAGCCGTCCATTATCGAACACCGGGGAGCTGTTTTTT
CASRPLSNTGELFF
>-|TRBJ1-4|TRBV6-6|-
TGTGCCAGCAGCCGACAGGCAACTAATGAAAAACTGTTTTTT
CASSRQATNEKLFF
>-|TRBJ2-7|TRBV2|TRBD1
TGTGCCAGCACTTATTATCCGGGACAGGGATCCTACGAGCAGTACTTC
CASTYYPGQGSYEQYF
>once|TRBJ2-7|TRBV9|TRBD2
TGTGCCAGCAGCGCTAGCGGGGCCTCCTACGAGCAGTACTTC
CASSASGASYEQYF
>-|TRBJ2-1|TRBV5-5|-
TGTGCCAGCAGCTTGGCCGTGGGGAGAGCGAACGATGAGCAGTTCTTC
CASSLAVGRANDEQFF
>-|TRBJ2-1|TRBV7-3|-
TGTGCCAGCAGCTTAACAGTGTACAATGAGCAGTTCTTC
CASSLTVYNEQFF
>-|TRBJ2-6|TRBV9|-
TGTGCCAGCAGCGAAAGGGGGGATGGAGGGGCCAACGTCCTGACTTTC
CASSERGDGGANVLTF
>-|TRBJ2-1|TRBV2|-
TGTGCCAGCAGTGACACCGGGAGTGAGCAGTTCTTC
CASSDTGSEQFF